One and the same sample provided the 22 T cell receptor beta chains below, sequenced in a study of tumor-infiltrating lymphocytes in primary liver carcinoma. It was from roughly 20-30 mg of unsorted bulk tissue that RNA and DNA were co-extracted. A constant-region primer primed TCR beta cDNA synthesis from 400 to 550 ng of total RNA. Investigators got TCR beta libraries out of three nested multiplex PCR rounds, done with slightly modified ARM-PCR. Amplification in the first two PCR rounds was performed using TRBV1-TRBV30 forward primers and a C-beta reverse primer for around 10 cycles each. TCRdb re-called the multiplex PCR reads with MiXCR, one entry per CDR3 protein. The table includes 100,000 to 150,000 distinct CDR3 sequences, 64% detected once. Sequenced material: liver tumor tissue from sampling region 3. Subset reported: tumor region T3, left-lateral pole. The origin of the receptors is a woman in her sixties with primary liver carcinoma and hepatitis B virus infection.

In its sample, this clonotype was seen many times. The V call is TRBV24-1, the J call TRBJ2-5; D may be TRBD2 (5 bases). CDR3 length equals 16 residues. The V gene's germline CDR1 is KGHDR and CDR2 SFDVKD. With 1 base removed from V and 5 bases from J, the gap between germline ends came to 16 bases. The CDR3 loop is CATSDFGLSGFETQYF. In nucleotides, the CDR3 is TGTGCCACCAGTGATTTCGGACTCTCAGGCTTCGAGACCCAGTACTTC.

Comments on this clonotype: At one end the junction does not follow the germline gene, possibly because of a read error. V is TRBV11-2 and J is TRBJ2-7; a possible D gene is TRBD1 (6 bases). The CDR3 is 15 amino acids. Looked up from germline, CDR1 is SGHAT and CDR2 is FQNNGV. CDR3 sequence (DNA): TGTGCCAGCAGCCCAGGGGAGTCAAGGGGGTACGAGCGGTACTTC. Its translation: CASSPGESRGYERYF.

This clonotype has a count of ten or more. V and J are TRBV12-3 or TRBV12-4 and TRBJ1-4; D gene unclear. The CDR3 runs to 14 residues. V dropped 5 bases and J dropped 5 bases, with 12 bases sitting between them. The CDR3 sequence: CASSRLGGNEKLFF. In nucleotides, the CDR3 is TGTGCCAGCAGTCGCTTGGGAGGAAATGAAAAACTGTTTTTT.

Comments on this clonotype: Just one base apart from a much larger clone, this may be a read error. As DNA, the CDR3 is TGTGCCAGCAGCCAACCTAGCAGGCTCACAGATACGCAGTATTTT. This encodes CASSQPSRLTDTQYF. This chain connects TRBV14 to TRBJ2-3; perhaps TRBD2 as D (5 bases). Looked up from germline, CDR1 is SGHDN and CDR2 is FVKESK. The CDR3 contains 15 residues. V was pared by 2 bases and J by 2 bases, with 11 bases between. Based on the CDR3 plus reference TRBV14 and TRBJ2-3, the full variable domain is EAGVTQFPSHSVIEKGQTVTLRCDPISGHDNLYWYRRVMGKEIKFLLHFVKESKQDESGMPNNRFLAERTGGTYSTLKVQPAELEDSGVYFCASSQPSRLTDTQYFGPGTRLTVL.

This clonotype has a single count. Just one base apart from a much larger clone, this may be a read error. The chain has TRBV12-3 or TRBV12-4 and TRBJ1-1; 8 nucleotides align to TRBD1. The CDR3 is 15 residues long. The ends lost 5 bases at V and 2 bases at J; junction bases unmatched: 7. The CDR3, as DNA: TGTGCCAGCAGTAGAAACGGGACAGGAAACACTGAAGCTTTCTTT. Residues: CASSRNGTGNTEAFF.

This clonotype was observed a single time. A much larger clone differs from this one at a single base, so this may be a read error. The CDR3 region has the DNA TGTGCCAGCAACTTAACTCTACAGGGGGCTAGTGGCTACACCTTC. This encodes CASNLTLQGASGYTF. The chain is built from TRBV7-8 and TRBJ1-2, with TRBD1 matching 9 bases. This CDR3 spans 15 amino acids. Germline V gene data show CDR1 as SGHVS and CDR2 as FQNEAQ.

This clonotype occurred a few times. This may arise from a read error, as a much more abundant clone is one base away. This chain links TRBV6-5 with TRBJ2-2; 12 bases fit TRBD2. CDR1 is MNHEY and CDR2 is SVGAGI in the germline V gene. The CDR3 consists of 15 residues. The CDR3 DNA sequence: TGTGCCAGCAGAGCGGGACTAGCGGGCGTCGGGGAGCTGTTGTTT. This sequence encodes CASRAGLAGVGELLF.

This clonotype was seen a few times. With a much larger clone just one base away, this may be a read error. The V gene is TRBV12-3 or TRBV12-4, the J gene TRBJ2-5, with TRBD2 matching over 7 bases. J gave up 4 bases and V 6 bases, and 5 bases lay outside the gene matches. The CDR3 spans 13 residues. CDR3 region: CASSRDYLETQYF. As DNA, the CDR3 is TGTGCCAGCAGCCGGGACTACCTAGAGACCCAGTACTTC.

As to this clonotype: A much larger clone differs by one base, so this may be a read error. The chain recombines TRBV7-8 with TRBJ2-2, with D perhaps matching TRBD1 (6 bases). Germline CDR1 reads SGHVS; CDR2 reads FQNEAQ. Trimming took off 5 bases at V and 5 bases at J, with 12 bases between the two ends. The CDR3 length is 14 residues. The CDR3 nucleotides are TGTGCCAGCAGCCCTCAGGGGCGAACCGGGGAGCTGTTTTTT. It translates to CASSPQGRTGELFF.

This clonotype was detected only a few times. For the CDR3, the DNA is TGTGCCAGCAGCCCACTAGCGGAGACCGGGGAGCTGTTTTTT. This codes for CASSPLAETGELFF. J is TRBJ2-2 and V is TRBV6-4; 8 bases are shared with TRBD2. CDR3 size: 14 residues. From germline, CDR1 is MRHNA and CDR2 SNTAGT. V shed 6 bases, J shed 5 bases, and the junction held 5 bases outside the gene matches.

In regard to this clonotype: A read error is likely, as this CDR3 ends without the conserved phenylalanine or tryptophan. This rearrangement joins TRBV11-2 to TRBJ2-1; the match to TRBD2 covers 11 bases. Per germline, CDR1 SGHAT and CDR2 FQNNGV. V was pared by 5 bases and J by 8 bases, with 14 bases of the junction left unmatched. The CDR3 has 17 residues. The CDR3 bases are TGTGCCAGCAGCAGGAGACTAGCGGGATGGCCTGGGGATGAGCAGTTCCTC. This translates into CASSRRLAGWPGDEQFL.

In regard to this clonotype: Sequence at one end of the junction differs from germline and may be a read error. CDR3 coding DNA: TGTGCCAACAGCTTAGGGGGGTTCTCTGGGGCCAACGTCCTGACTTTC. Its protein is CANSLGGFSGANVLTF. This chain connects TRBV7-2 to TRBJ2-6; D might be TRBD1 or TRBD2, each matching 6 bases. This CDR3 is 16 amino acids long. CDR1 and CDR2 from the germline V gene are SGHTA and FQGNSA.

About this clonotype itself: Its ends do not fully match the called genes, so a read error is possible. V is TRBV5-6 and J is TRBJ2-7, with 7 bases matching TRBD1. The CDR3 extends over 15 amino acids. Germline CDR1 is SGHDT and CDR2 is YYEEEE. This CDR3 reads CASSLVDRNTYEENF. As DNA, the CDR3 is TGTGCCAGCAGTTTGGTGGACAGGAATACTTACGAGGAGAACTTC.

This clonotype was found a few times. The V gene is TRBV7-2, the J gene TRBJ1-5, with TRBD1 as a possible D gene (6 bases). Germline V gives CDR1 SGHTA, CDR2 FQGNSA. Trimming left V 7 bases short and J 3 bases short, with 16 bases between. The CDR3 has 15 residues. CDR3 sequence (DNA): TGTGCCAGCACCCCGGGGGGCTCGCTCAATCAGCCCCAGCATTTT. Its protein product is CASTPGGSLNQPQHF.

About this clonotype itself: One end of the junction does not line up with germline, which may come from a read error. V gene TRBV11-2 combines with J gene TRBJ2-7; D is possibly TRBD1 or TRBD2 (5 bases each). The germline V gene encodes CDR1 SGHAT and CDR2 FQNNGV. The CDR3 loop spans 14 amino acids. The DNA of the CDR3 is TGTGCCAACAGCTTCGGGACGGGGAGCAACGAGCAGTACTTC. This translates into CANSFGTGSNEQYF.

This clonotype was detected many times. This rearrangement joins TRBV6-5 to TRBJ2-3, with D perhaps TRBD1 (5 bases). Germline V gene data show CDR1 as MNHEY and CDR2 as SVGAGI. The CDR3 spans 14 residues. Between the trimmed V and J ends, which lost 6 bases and 2 bases, there was a span of 12 bases. For the CDR3, the DNA is TGTGCCAGCAGCCGACAGAAAACCACAGATACGCAGTATTTT. Residues: CASSRQKTTDTQYF.

The rearrangement joins TRBV15 to TRBJ2-6; D not certain. This CDR3 spans 16 amino acids. The V end lost 0 bases, the J end lost 4 bases, and 10 bases lay between the germline ends. In germline, CDR1 is LNHNV, CDR2 YYDKDF (reference sequence). The CDR3 reads CATSRDLRSGANVLTF. The CDR3 DNA sequence: TGTGCCACCAGCAGAGATCTGCGCTCCGGGGCCAACGTCCTGACTTTC.

Many counts were recorded for this clonotype. The chain has TRBV6-6 and TRBJ1-1; the match to TRBD1 covers 7 bases. CDR3 size: 14 residues. Germline loops: CDR1 MNHNY, CDR2 SVGAGI (reference sequence). V trimming: 5 bases; J trimming: 0 bases; junction bases outside the gene matches: 3. This chain's CDR3 is CASSQGQLNTEAFF. CDR3 bases: TGTGCCAGCAGTCAGGGACAGTTGAACACTGAAGCTTTCTTT.

This clonotype was seen more than once but under ten times. One end of the junction does not line up with germline, which may come from a read error. This chain joins TRBV11-2 and TRBJ1-6; possibly TRBD1 for D (6 bases). The CDR3 is 15 amino acids. Germline lookup yields CDR1 SGHAT and CDR2 FQNNGV. CDR3 loop: CASSYRDGEWSPPHF. Here the CDR3 DNA reads TGTGCCAGCAGCTACAGGGACGGGGAATGGTCACCCCCCCACTTT.

The gene calls are TRBV11-2 and TRBJ1-6; D gene unclear. Deletions cut 3 bases from V and 19 bases from J, with 22 bases between. This CDR3 comprises 14 residues. Germline values: CDR1 SGHAT, CDR2 FQNNGV. The CDR3 DNA reads TGTGCCAGCAGCTTTATGGATGATCGTTCACCCATACACTTT. It encodes CASSFMDDRSPIHF. The complete variable domain, with remaining parts taken from reference TRBV11-2 and TRBJ1-6, reads EAGVAQSPRYKIIEKRQSVAFWCNPISGHATLYWYQQILGQGPKLLIQFQNNGVVDDSQLPKDRFSAERLKGVDSTLKIQPAKLEDSAVYLCASSFMDDRSPIHFGNGTRLTVT.

Only one count was recorded for this clonotype. One base away lies a much larger clone, so this may be a sequencing read error. This sequence joins TRBV11-2 and TRBJ2-1, with D unresolved. The CDR3 runs to 13 residues. Between the trimmed V and J ends, which lost 3 bases and 11 bases, there was a span of 14 bases. The germline V gene has CDR1 SGHAT and CDR2 FQNNGV. CDR3 in amino acids: CASSFISSGKQFF. In DNA form, the CDR3 reads TGTGCCAGCAGCTTTATTTCATCGGGCAAGCAGTTCTTC. The complete variable domain, with remaining parts taken from reference TRBV11-2 and TRBJ2-1, reads EAGVAQSPRYKIIEKRQSVAFWCNPISGHATLYWYQQILGQGPKLLIQFQNNGVVDDSQLPKDRFSAERLKGVDSTLKIQPAKLEDSAVYLCASSFISSGKQFFGPGTRLTVL.

Comment on this clonotype: Compared with germline, one end of the junction differs, possibly owing to a read error. The chain joins TRBV5-1 to TRBJ2-7; no definite D call. The germline V gene encodes CDR1 SGHRS and CDR2 YFSETQ. The CDR3 loop spans 14 amino acids. CDR3 residues: CARSSETPSYEQYF. CDR3 in DNA: TGCGCCCGCAGCTCAGAGACACCCTCCTACGAACAGTACTTC.